The 19 T cell receptor beta chains in this list originate from one sample, sequenced in a study of PD-1 blockade in classical Hodgkin lymphoma. Relapses following autologous stem cell transplantation were seen in all patients, with brentuximab vedotin exposure varying. Assay used: immunoSEQ multiplex PCR; TCRdb lists only in-frame clones, some missing. Among roughly 90,000 clones listed, 81% were seen once. The sequences come from peripheral blood mononuclear cells (PBMCs), collected before the second cycle of nivolumab. These TCRs come from a human donor with classical Hodgkin lymphoma.

This clone showed up just once. The V call is TRBV7-3, the J call TRBJ2-7, with 7 bases matching TRBD1. J gave up 6 bases and V 2 bases, and 7 bases lay outside the gene matches. Germline V gene sequence: CDR1 SGHTA, CDR2 FQGTGA. The CDR3 extends over 14 amino acids. The CDR3 loop is CASSLGTGALEQYF. The CDR3 nucleotides read TGTGCCAGCAGCTTAGGTACAGGGGCCCTCGAGCAGTACTTC.

The chain combines TRBV5-1 with TRBJ2-3; tentatively, D is TRBD2 (5 bases). Trimming removed 0 bases from V and 4 bases from J, with 12 bases in between. This CDR3 is built from 15 residues. Per the germline V gene, CDR1 is SGHRS and CDR2 is YFSETQ. CDR3 nucleotide sequence: TGCGCCAGCAGCTTGGGACCCCAGGAGGCAGATACGCAGTATTTT. This codes for CASSLGPQEADTQYF.

The chain links TRBV6-1 to TRBJ2-1, with TRBD1 identical over 7 bases. Germline trimming cut 5 bases from V and 10 bases from J; bases unmatched to any gene: 5. The CDR3 spans 12 residues. Germline V gives CDR1 MNHNS, CDR2 SASEGT. The CDR3 spells CASSQTGFEQFF. The CDR3 DNA sequence: TGTGCCAGCAGTCAGACAGGGTTCGAGCAGTTCTTC.

In its sample, this clone was seen once. The chain employs TRBV27 and TRBJ1-1, with D possibly being TRBD1 (6 bases). The CDR3 totals 15 residues. Trimming removed 6 bases from V and 1 base from J, with 15 bases in between. CDR1 and CDR2 (germline): MNHEY, SMNVEV (reference sequence). Here the CDR3 reads CASRLGASSNTEAFF. The CDR3 nucleotides are TGTGCCAGCAGGTTGGGGGCGTCCTCGAACACTGAAGCTTTCTTT.

The V call is TRBV10-3, the J call TRBJ2-1; D possibly corresponds to TRBD2 (5 bases). The CDR3 covers 13 residues. Germline V gene data show CDR1 as ENHRY and CDR2 as SYGVKD. V lost 3 bases and J 6 bases, leaving 9 bases between the germline ends. The CDR3 DNA is TGTGCCATCAGTGACCTAGAGGGCAATGAGCAGTTCTTC. It codes for CAISDLEGNEQFF.

This clone was recorded once. The gene calls are TRBV5-4 and TRBJ2-5; D perhaps matches TRBD2 (6 bases). V was shortened by 2 bases and J by 5 bases, with 19 bases between the two germline ends. Germline values: CDR1 SGHNT, CDR2 YYREEE (reference sequence). This CDR3 spans 16 amino acids. DNA for the CDR3: TGTGCCAGCAGCTTCTTTCGGGGAGGTAACTCGGAGACCCAGTACTTC. Residues: CASSFFRGGNSETQYF.

Here the CDR3 reads CASSKGTPNGGETQYF. The CDR3 region has the DNA TGTGCCAGCAGTAAAGGGACGCCCAACGGGGGAGAGACCCAGTACTTC. The genes are TRBV6-6 and TRBJ2-5, with a tentative D call TRBD2 (6 bases). There are 16 residues in the CDR3. CDR1 is MNHNY, CDR2 SVGAGI, per germline (reference sequence). With 5 bases removed from V and 4 bases from J, the gap between germline ends came to 20 bases.

With regard to this clone: Other DNA sequences within the sample encode an identical CDR3. This chain links TRBV19 with TRBJ2-3; 16 bases line up with TRBD2. The length of the CDR3 is 17 residues. Germline assignment: CDR1 LNHDA and CDR2 SQIVND (reference sequence). Unmatched junction bases numbered 5, after V lost 4 bases and J lost 4 bases. For the CDR3, the DNA is TGTGCCAGTAGTACCCCGGGACTAGCGGGAGGGGCAGATACGCAGTATTTT. This codes for CASSTPGLAGGADTQYF.

This chain connects TRBV6-4 to TRBJ2-2; 8 bases map to TRBD2. Germline V gene data show CDR1 as MRHNA and CDR2 as SNTAGT. V lost 7 bases and J lost 1; bases outside the gene matches: 8. The CDR3 totals 16 residues. The DNA for the CDR3 is TGTGCCAGCACAGAGCGGGAGTATCTGAACACCGGGGAGCTGTTTTTT. Protein product: CASTEREYLNTGELFF.

This chain joins TRBV19 and TRBJ2-1; D perhaps matches TRBD1 (6 bases). Germline assignment: CDR1 LNHDA and CDR2 SQIVND (reference sequence). Trimming pared 4 bases from V and 1 base from J, leaving 11 bases between. The CDR3 spans 15 residues. The CDR3 DNA sequence: TGTGCCAGTAGTACCAACAGGGCTTCCTACAATGAGCAGTTCTTC. Its protein product is CASSTNRASYNEQFF.

The rearrangement links TRBV9 to TRBJ1-2; the D is unclear. Between the trimmed V and J ends, which lost 4 bases and 2 bases, there was a span of 9 bases. This CDR3 is 13 amino acids long. Germline V lookup: CDR1 SGDLS, CDR2 YYNGEE. The CDR3 sequence is CASSFRGNYGYTF. The CDR3 DNA reads as TGTGCCAGCAGCTTCCGGGGAAACTATGGCTACACCTTC. The entire variable domain, with the rest obtained from reference TRBV9 and TRBJ1-2, is as follows: DSGVTQTPKHLITATGQRVTLRCSPRSGDLSVYWYQQSLDQGLQFLIQYYNGEERAKGNILERFSAQQFPDLHSELNLSSLELGDSALYFCASSFRGNYGYTFGSGTRLTVV.

The rearrangement uses TRBV6-5 and TRBJ2-2; 8 bases are a match to TRBD1. The germline V gene encodes CDR1 MNHEY and CDR2 SVGAGI. The trim removed 6 bases at V and 8 bases at J, leaving 8 bases unmatched. The CDR3 is made up of 14 amino acids. CDR3 protein: CASSGQGTPGELFF. DNA for the CDR3: TGTGCCAGCAGCGGACAGGGAACACCGGGGGAGCTGTTTTTT.

The chain carries TRBV29-1 and TRBJ1-1, with unresolved D. CDR1 is SQVTM, CDR2 ANQGSEA, per germline. Trimming took off 1 base at V and 1 base at J, with 7 bases between the two ends. This CDR3 spans 13 amino acids. CDR3 nucleotide sequence: TGCAGCGTTGAAGCGGCGGCGAACACTGAAGCTTTCTTT. Translated: CSVEAAANTEAFF.

This CDR3 reads CAIMGRQQETQYF. DNA for the CDR3: TGTGCCATCATGGGCAGGCAACAAGAGACCCAGTACTTC. The chain uses TRBV10-3 and TRBJ2-5; D remains unclear. Trimming left V 7 bases short and J 2 bases short, with 11 bases between. The CDR3 is 13 amino acids. Per the germline V gene, CDR1 is ENHRY and CDR2 is SYGVKD.

The chain recombines TRBV9 with TRBJ2-2; 8 nucleotides line up with TRBD2. Per germline, CDR1 SGDLS and CDR2 YYNGEE. After removal of 5 bases from V and 5 bases from J, the junction contained 8 bases not matched to a gene. There are 15 residues in the CDR3. The CDR3 here is CASRGLARGTGELFF. CDR3 nucleotide sequence: TGTGCCAGCAGAGGACTAGCAAGAGGGACCGGGGAGCTGTTTTTT.

The chain has TRBV5-1 and TRBJ2-3, with TRBD1 identical over 9 bases. In germline, CDR1 is SGHRS, CDR2 YFSETQ. The CDR3 runs to 18 residues. The ends lost 0 bases at V and 3 bases at J; junction bases unmatched: 11. The CDR3 coding sequence is TGCGCCAGCAGCTTGGACCCTTCGACAGGGGGGGCAACAGATACGCAGTATTTT. It specifies CASSLDPSTGGATDTQYF.

This sequence joins TRBV27 and TRBJ2-7; TRBD1 agrees at 9 bases. J lost 4 bases, V lost 3 bases, and 10 bases had no gene match. The CDR3 loop spans 16 amino acids. Germline CDR1 MNHEY, CDR2 SMNVEV (reference sequence). Written as DNA, the CDR3 is TGTGCCAGCAGTTTTAGGAGCCGGGACAGGGATTACGAGCAGTACTTC. Its protein product is CASSFRSRDRDYEQYF.

The chain couples TRBV10-3 to TRBJ2-7; 9 nucleotides align to TRBD2. J lost 4 bases, V lost 5 bases, and 3 bases had no gene match. From germline, CDR1 is ENHRY and CDR2 SYGVKD. This CDR3 has 13 residues. The CDR3 region is CAISNTSGYEQYF. DNA of the CDR3: TGTGCCATCAGTAACACTAGCGGGTACGAGCAGTACTTC.

This sequence joins TRBV2 and TRBJ2-3; D might be TRBD1 (6 bases). Trimming left V 7 bases short and J 5 bases short, with 16 bases between. CDR1 and CDR2 (germline): SNHLY, FYNNEI. This CDR3 is built from 14 residues. The CDR3 sequence is CASTELAQGDTQYF. The CDR3 DNA reads as TGTGCCAGCACGGAGCTAGCACAGGGAGATACGCAGTATTTT.